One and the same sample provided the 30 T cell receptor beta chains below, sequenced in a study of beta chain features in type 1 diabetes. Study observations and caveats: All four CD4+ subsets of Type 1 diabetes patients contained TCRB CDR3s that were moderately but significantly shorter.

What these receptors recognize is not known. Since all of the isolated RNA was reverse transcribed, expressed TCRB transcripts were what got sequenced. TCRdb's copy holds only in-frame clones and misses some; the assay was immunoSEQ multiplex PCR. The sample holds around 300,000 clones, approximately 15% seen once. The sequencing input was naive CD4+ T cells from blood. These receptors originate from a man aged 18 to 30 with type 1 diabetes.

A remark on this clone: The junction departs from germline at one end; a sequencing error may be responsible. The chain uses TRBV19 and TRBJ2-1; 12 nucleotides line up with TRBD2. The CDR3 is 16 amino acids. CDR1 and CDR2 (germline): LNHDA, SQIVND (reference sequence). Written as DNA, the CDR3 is TGTGCCAGTAGTCTAGAACTAGCGGGAGGTCACAATGAGCAGTTCTTC. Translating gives CASSLELAGGHNEQFF.

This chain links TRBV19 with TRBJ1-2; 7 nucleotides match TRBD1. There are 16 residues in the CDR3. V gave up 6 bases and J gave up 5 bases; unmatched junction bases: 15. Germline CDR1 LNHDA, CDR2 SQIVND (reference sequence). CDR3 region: CASRIAQSTGTYGYTF. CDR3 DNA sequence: TGTGCCAGTAGGATCGCACAATCGACAGGGACATATGGCTACACCTTC.

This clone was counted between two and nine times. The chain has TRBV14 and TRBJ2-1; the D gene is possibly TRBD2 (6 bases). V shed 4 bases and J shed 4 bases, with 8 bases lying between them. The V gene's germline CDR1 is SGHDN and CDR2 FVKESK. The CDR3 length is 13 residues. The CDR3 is CASSRREYNEQFF. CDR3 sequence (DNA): TGTGCCAGCAGCCGCCGGGAGTACAATGAGCAGTTCTTC.

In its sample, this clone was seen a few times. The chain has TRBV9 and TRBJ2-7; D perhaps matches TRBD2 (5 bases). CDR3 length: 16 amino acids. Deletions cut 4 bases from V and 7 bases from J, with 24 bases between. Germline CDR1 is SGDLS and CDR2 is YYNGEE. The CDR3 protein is CASSNEVAGDPREQYF. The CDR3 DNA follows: TGTGCCAGCAGCAACGAAGTGGCGGGTGATCCTCGGGAGCAGTACTTC. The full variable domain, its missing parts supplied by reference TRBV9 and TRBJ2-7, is DSGVTQTPKHLITATGQRVTLRCSPRSGDLSVYWYQQSLDQGLQFLIQYYNGEERAKGNILERFSAQQFPDLHSELNLSSLELGDSALYFCASSNEVAGDPREQYFGPGTRLTVT.

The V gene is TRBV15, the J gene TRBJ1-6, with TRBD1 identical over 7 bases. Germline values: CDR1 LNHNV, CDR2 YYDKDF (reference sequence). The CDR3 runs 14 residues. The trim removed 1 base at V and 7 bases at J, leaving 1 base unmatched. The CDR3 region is CATSRAGGNSPLHF. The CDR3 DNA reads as TGTGCCACCAGCAGAGCAGGGGGGAATTCACCCCTCCACTTT.

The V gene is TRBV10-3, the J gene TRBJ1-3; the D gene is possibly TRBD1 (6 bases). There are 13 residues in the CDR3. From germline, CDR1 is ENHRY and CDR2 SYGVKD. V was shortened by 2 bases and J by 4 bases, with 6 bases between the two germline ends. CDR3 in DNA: TGTGCCATCAGTGAGGACAGGGGAAACACCATATATTTT. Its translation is CAISEDRGNTIYF.

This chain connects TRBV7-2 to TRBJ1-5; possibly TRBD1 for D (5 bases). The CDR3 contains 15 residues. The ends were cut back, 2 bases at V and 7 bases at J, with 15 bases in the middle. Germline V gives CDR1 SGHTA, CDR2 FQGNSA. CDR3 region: CASSLIGGVGQPQHF. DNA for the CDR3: TGTGCCAGCAGCTTAATTGGGGGGGTAGGGCAGCCCCAGCATTTT. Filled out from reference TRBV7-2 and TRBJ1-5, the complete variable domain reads GAGVSQSPSNKVTEKGKDVELRCDPISGHTALYWYRQSLGQGLEFLIYFQGNSAPDKSGLPSDRFSAERTGGSVSTLTIQRTQQEDSAVYLCASSLIGGVGQPQHFGDGTRLSIL.

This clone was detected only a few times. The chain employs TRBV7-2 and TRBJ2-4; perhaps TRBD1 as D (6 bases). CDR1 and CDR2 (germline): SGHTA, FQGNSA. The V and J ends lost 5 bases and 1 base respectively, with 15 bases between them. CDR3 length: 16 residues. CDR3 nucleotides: TGTGCCAGCAGCCGCGCAGGGGTTAGGGCCAAAAACATTCAGTACTTC. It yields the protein CASSRAGVRAKNIQYF.

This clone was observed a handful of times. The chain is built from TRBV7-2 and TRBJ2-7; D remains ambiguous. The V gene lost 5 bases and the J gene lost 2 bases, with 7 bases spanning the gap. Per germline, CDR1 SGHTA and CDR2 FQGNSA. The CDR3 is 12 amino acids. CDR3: CASSEDTYEQYF. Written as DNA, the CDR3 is TGTGCCAGCAGCGAGGATACCTACGAGCAGTACTTC. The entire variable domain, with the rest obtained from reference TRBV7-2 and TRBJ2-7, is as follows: GAGVSQSPSNKVTEKGKDVELRCDPISGHTALYWYRQSLGQGLEFLIYFQGNSAPDKSGLPSDRFSAERTGGSVSTLTIQRTQQEDSAVYLCASSEDTYEQYFGPGTRLTVT.

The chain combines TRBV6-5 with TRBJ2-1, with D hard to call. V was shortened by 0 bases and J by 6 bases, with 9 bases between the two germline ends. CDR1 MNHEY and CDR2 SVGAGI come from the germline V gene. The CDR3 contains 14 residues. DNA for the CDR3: TGTGCCAGCAGTTACTCGATGGGCCTCAATGAGCAGTTCTTC. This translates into CASSYSMGLNEQFF.

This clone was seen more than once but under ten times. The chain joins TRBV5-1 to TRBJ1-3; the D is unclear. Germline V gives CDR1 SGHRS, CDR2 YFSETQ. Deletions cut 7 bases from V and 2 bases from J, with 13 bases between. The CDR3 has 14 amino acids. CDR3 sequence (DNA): TGCGCCAGCCGAGGGTTCGCGACTGGAAACACCATATATTTT. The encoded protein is CASRGFATGNTIYF.

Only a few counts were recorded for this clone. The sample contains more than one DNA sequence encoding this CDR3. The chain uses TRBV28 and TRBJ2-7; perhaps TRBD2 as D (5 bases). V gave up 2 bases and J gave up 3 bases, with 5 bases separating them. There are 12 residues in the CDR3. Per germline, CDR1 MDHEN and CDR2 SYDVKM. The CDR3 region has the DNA TGTGCCAGCAGTTTACGGGGCTACGAGCAGTACTTC. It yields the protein CASSLRGYEQYF.

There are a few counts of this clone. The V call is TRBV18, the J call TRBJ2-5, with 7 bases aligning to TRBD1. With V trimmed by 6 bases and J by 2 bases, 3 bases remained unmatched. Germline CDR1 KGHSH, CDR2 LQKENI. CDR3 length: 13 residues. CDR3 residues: CASSTGSQETQYF. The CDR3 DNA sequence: TGTGCCAGCTCGACAGGGAGTCAAGAGACCCAGTACTTC. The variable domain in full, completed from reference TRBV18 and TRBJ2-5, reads NAGVMQNPRHLVRRRGQEARLRCSPMKGHSHVYWYRQLPEEGLKFMVYLQKENIIDESGMPKERFSAEFPKEGPSILRIQQVVRGDSAAYFCASSTGSQETQYFGPGTRLLVL.

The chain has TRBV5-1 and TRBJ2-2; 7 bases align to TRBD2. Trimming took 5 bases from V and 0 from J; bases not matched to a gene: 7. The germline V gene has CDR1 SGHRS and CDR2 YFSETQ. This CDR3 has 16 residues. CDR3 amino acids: CASSLSGTANTGELFF. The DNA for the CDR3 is TGCGCCAGCAGTCTCAGCGGGACTGCGAACACCGGGGAGCTGTTTTTT. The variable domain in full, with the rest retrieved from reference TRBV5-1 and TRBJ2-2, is KAGVTQTPRYLIKTRGQQVTLSCSPISGHRSVSWYQQTPGQGLQFLFEYFSETQRNKGNFPGRFSGRQFSNSRSEMNVSTLELGDSALYLCASSLSGTANTGELFFGEGSRLTVL.

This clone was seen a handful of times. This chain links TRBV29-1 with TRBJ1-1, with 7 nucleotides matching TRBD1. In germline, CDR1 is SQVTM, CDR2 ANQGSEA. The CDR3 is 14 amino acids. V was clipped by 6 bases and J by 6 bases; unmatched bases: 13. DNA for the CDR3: TGCAGCGTGGCATTCTCCGGGACAGTTCCTGAAGCTTTCTTT. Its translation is CSVAFSGTVPEAFF.

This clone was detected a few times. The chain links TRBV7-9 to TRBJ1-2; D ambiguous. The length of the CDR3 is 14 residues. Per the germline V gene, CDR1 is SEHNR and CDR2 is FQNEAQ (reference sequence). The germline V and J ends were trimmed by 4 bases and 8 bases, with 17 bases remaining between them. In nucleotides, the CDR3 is TGTGCCAGCAGCTCGCCCGGACGGGAATCGGGCTACACCTTC. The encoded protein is CASSSPGRESGYTF.

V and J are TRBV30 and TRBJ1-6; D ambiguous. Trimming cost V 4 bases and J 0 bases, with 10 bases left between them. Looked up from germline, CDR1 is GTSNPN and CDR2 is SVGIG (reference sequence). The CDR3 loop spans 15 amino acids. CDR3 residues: CAWTAPSSYNSPLHF. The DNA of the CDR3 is TGTGCCTGGACTGCACCGAGCTCCTATAATTCACCCCTCCACTTT. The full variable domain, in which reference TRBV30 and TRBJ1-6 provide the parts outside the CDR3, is SQTIHQWPATLVQPVGSPLSLECTVEGTSNPNLYWYRQAAGRGLQLLFYSVGIGQISSEVPQNLSASRPQDRQFILSSKKLLLSDSGFYLCAWTAPSSYNSPLHFGNGTRLTVT.

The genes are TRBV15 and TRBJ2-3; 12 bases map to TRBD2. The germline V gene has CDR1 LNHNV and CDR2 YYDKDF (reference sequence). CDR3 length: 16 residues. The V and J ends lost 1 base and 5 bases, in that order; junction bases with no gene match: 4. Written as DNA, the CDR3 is TGTGCCACCAGCAGAGGACTAGCGGGGGTTGGAGATACGCAGTATTTT. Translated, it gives CATSRGLAGVGDTQYF.

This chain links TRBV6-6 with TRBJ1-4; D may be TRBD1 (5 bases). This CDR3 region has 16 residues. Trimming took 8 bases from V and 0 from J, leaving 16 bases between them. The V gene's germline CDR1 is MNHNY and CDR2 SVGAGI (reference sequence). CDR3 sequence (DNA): TGTGCCAGCTCAGGGTTATTAGCCCCAACTAATGAAAAACTGTTTTTT. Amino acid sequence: CASSGLLAPTNEKLFF.

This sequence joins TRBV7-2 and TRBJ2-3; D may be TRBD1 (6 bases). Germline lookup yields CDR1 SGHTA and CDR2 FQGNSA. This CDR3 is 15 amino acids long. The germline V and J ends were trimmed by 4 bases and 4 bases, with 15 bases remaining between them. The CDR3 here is CASSYRASSSDTQYF. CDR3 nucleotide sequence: TGTGCCAGCAGCTACAGGGCCTCCTCGTCAGATACGCAGTATTTT. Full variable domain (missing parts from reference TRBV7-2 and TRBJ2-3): GAGVSQSPSNKVTEKGKDVELRCDPISGHTALYWYRQSLGQGLEFLIYFQGNSAPDKSGLPSDRFSAERTGGSVSTLTIQRTQQEDSAVYLCASSYRASSSDTQYFGPGTRLTVL.

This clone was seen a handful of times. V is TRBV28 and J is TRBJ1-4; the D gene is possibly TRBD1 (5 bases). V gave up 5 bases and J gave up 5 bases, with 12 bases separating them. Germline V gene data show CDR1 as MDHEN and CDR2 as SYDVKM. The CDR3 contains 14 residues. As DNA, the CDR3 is TGTGCCAGCAGTAGAGACAGCTACAATGAAAAACTGTTTTTT. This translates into CASSRDSYNEKLFF.

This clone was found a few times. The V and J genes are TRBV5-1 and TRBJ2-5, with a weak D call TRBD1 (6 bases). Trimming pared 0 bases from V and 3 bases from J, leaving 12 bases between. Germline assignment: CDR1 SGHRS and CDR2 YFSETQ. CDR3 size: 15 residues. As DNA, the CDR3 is TGCGCCAGCAGCTTGGAAGGCAGGGGTGAAGAGACCCAGTACTTC. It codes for CASSLEGRGEETQYF.

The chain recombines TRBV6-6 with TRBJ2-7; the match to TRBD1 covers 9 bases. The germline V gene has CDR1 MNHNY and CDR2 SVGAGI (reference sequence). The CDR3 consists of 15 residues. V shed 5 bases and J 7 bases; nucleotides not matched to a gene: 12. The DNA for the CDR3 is TGTGCCAGCAGTCCGCCGGGACAGGGCCCTTCTGAGCAGTACTTC. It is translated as CASSPPGQGPSEQYF.

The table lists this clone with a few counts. CDR3 nucleotides: TGCGCCAGCAGTCCATCCCTGACTAGCGGTCAAGAGACCCAGTACTTC. Its translation: CASSPSLTSGQETQYF. This rearrangement joins TRBV4-1 to TRBJ2-5; 9 bases fit TRBD2. Germline V gives CDR1 MGHRA, CDR2 YSYEKL. This CDR3 spans 16 amino acids. The J segment lost 2 bases and the V segment lost 6 bases, leaving 10 bases of the junction unmatched.

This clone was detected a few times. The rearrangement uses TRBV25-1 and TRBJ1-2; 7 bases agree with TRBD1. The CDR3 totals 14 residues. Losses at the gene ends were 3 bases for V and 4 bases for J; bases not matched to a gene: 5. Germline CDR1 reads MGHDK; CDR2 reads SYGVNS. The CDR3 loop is CASSDPDRAYGYTF. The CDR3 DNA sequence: TGTGCCAGCAGTGATCCCGACAGGGCCTATGGCTACACCTTC.

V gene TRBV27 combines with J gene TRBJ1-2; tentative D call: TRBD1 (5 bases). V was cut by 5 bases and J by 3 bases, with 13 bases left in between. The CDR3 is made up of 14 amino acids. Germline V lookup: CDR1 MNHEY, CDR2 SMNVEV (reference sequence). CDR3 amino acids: CASSNRQSDYGYTF. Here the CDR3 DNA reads TGTGCCAGCAGTAACCGACAGAGCGACTATGGCTACACCTTC.

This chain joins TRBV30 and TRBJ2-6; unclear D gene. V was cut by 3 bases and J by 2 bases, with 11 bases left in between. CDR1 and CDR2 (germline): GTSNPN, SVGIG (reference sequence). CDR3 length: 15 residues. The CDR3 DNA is TGTGCCTGGAGCAATGTCGGAGCTGGGGCCAACGTCCTGACTTTC. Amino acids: CAWSNVGAGANVLTF.

The CDR3 here is CASSTVTGQTNQPQHF. CDR3 bases: TGTGCCAGCAGTACGGTGACAGGACAAACCAATCAGCCCCAGCATTTT. The chain combines TRBV28 with TRBJ1-5; tentatively, D is TRBD1 (6 bases). V lost 5 bases to trimming and J lost 3 bases, with 17 bases between them. Per germline, CDR1 MDHEN and CDR2 SYDVKM. The CDR3 runs to 16 residues.

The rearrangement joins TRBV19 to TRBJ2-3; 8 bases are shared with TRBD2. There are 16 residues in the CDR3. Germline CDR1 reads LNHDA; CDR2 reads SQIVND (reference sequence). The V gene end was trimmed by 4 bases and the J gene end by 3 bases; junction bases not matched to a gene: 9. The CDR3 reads CASSTAGAGGTDTQYF. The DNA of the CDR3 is TGTGCCAGTAGTACCGCCGGTGCGGGGGGAACAGATACGCAGTATTTT.

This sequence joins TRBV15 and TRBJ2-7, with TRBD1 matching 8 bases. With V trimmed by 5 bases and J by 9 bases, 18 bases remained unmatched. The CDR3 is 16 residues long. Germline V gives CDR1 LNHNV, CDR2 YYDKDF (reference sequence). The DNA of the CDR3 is TGTGCCACCAGCCCGAAAAGAGGACAGGGTCCCCCCGTGCAGTACTTC. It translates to CATSPKRGQGPPVQYF.